Listed below are T cell receptor beta chains from one sample, sequenced in a study of brain metastases from non-small cell lung cancer. TCRdb's copy holds only in-frame clones and misses some; the assay was immunoSEQ multiplex PCR. The sample comprises under 4,000 clones, roughly 95% of which are singletons, and roughly 2% rests with the top ten. Sequencing input: tumor-adjacent normal tissue. The receptors were gathered from a donor aged 40 or older with non-small cell lung cancer. Both conserved end residues are trimmed from each CDR3.

>TRBV2|TRBJ2-1|12
ASTAISSYNEQF
>TRBV10-3|TRBJ1-5|11
AIRGTGGEPQH
>TRBV5-5|TRBJ2-1|14
ASSSSGLTHGNEQF
>TRBV7-9|TRBJ2-7|13
ASSLSGAGVDEQY
>TRBV5-1|TRBJ2-2|12
ASSLGQNTGKLF
>TRBV5-1|TRBJ2-7|10
ASSLASDEQY
>TRBV7-8|TRBJ2-3|17
ASSPGLAGGPRGTDTQY
>TRBV7-8|TRBJ2-3|13
ASSLSIGGTDTQY
>TRBV27|TRBJ1-2|13
ASSLIPFGRAGYT
>TRBV9|TRBJ2-1|12
ASSRDIPYNEQF
>TRBV7-4|TRBJ1-2|11
ASSFVPEVGYT
>TRBV6-5|TRBJ2-5|12
ASTRTFSQETQY
>TRBV4-2|TRBJ2-7|13
ASSQAPGSSYEQY
>TRBV4-2|TRBJ1-5|13
ASSQDPRGGQPQH
>TRBV3-1/TRBV3-2|TRBJ1-1|13
ASSQAYRANTEAF
>TRBV7-2|TRBJ2-5|12
ASSLVEGMETQY
>TRBV20-1|TRBJ1-1|12
SASYFRVNTEAF
>TRBV2|TRBJ2-1|11
ASKGQGVNEQF
>TRBV12-3/TRBV12-4|TRBJ2-5|11
ASSLEGRSTQY
>TRBV18|TRBJ2-7|11
ASSPGSGYEQY
>TRBV6-2/TRBV6-3|TRBJ2-1|12
ASSYSTVGNEQF
>TRBV19|TRBJ2-3|13
ASNPDRGQTDTQY
>TRBV4-1|TRBJ2-1|14
ASRPYQGEIYNEQF
>TRBV2|TRBJ1-3|11
ASSEIRLRTIY
>TRBV7-2|TRBJ2-1|13
ASNTPGANYNEQF
>TRBV11-2|TRBJ1-1|8
ASSLVEAF
>TRBV28|TRBJ2-7|10
ASSFQNYEQY
>TRBV2|TRBJ2-1|13
ASSVGQVRYNEQF
>TRBV27|TRBJ1-6|12
ASRKQGGNSPLH
>TRBV6-5|TRBJ2-1|13
ASSPQRVSYNEQF
>TRBV30|TRBJ2-7|12
AFIHRDRPYEQY
>TRBV18|TRBJ1-2|13
ASSPTDRDHYGYT
>TRBV4-2|TRBJ1-4|14
ASSRGAEVANEKLF
>TRBV7-2|TRBJ1-2|13
ASSTTHTTNYGYT
>TRBV10-1|TRBJ2-3|12
ASNRGPSTDTQY
>TRBV6-5|TRBJ2-7|9
ASRRMSEQY
>TRBV6-5|TRBJ2-5|10
ASSYPQGGQY
>TRBV29-1|TRBJ2-7|10
SVGFWGQEQY
>TRBV2|TRBJ1-6|12
ASSEGQSPAPLH
>TRBV2|TRBJ2-3|12
ASIRQLSTDTQY
>TRBV18|TRBJ2-3|13
ASSLSPEGTDTQY
>TRBV5-1|TRBJ2-2|13
ASSTAALGTGELF
>TRBV10-3|TRBJ1-5|12
AGGTGGANQPQH
>TRBV18|TRBJ2-5|12
ASSPEPRQETQY
>TRBV6-1|TRBJ2-5|10
ASSDWEETQY
>TRBV7-2|TRBJ1-2|13
ASSLAGGAAHGYT